A single sample gave rise to the 32 T cell receptor beta chains below, sequenced in a study of HIV-infected patients and healthy controls. TCRdb re-derived calls from the 5' RACE reads in MiXCR, one entry per CDR3 protein. The sample contains fewer than 20,000 distinct CDR3 sequences, 15% to 20% of which appear only once. The sequenced sample was CD8+ T cells from blood. Source of these receptors: a human donor in good health.

This clonotype was observed a handful of times. CDR3: CASSQDTSTSYEQYF. The CDR3 region has the DNA TGTGCCAGCAGCCAAGACACTTCAACCTCCTACGAGCAGTACTTC. The V call is TRBV5-4, the J call TRBJ2-7, with unresolved D. The V gene lost 4 bases and the J gene lost 0 bases, with 14 bases spanning the gap. Germline values: CDR1 SGHNT, CDR2 YYREEE (reference sequence). The CDR3 extends over 15 amino acids. Full variable domain (remainder filled in from reference TRBV5-4 and TRBJ2-7): ETGVTQSPTHLIKTRGQQVTLRCSSQSGHNTVSWYQQALGQGPQFIFQYYREEENGRGNFPPRFSGLQFPNYSSELNVNALELDDSALYLCASSQDTSTSYEQYFGPGTRLTVT.

This clonotype was counted only a few times. This rearrangement joins TRBV6-2 or TRBV6-3 to TRBJ2-3; possible D gene TRBD2, 6 bases. Deletions cut 3 bases from V and 6 bases from J, with 16 bases between. The CDR3 loop spans 15 amino acids. Germline CDR1 is MNHEY and CDR2 is SVGEGT. The CDR3 loop is CASSYGLAVTDTQYF. The CDR3 nucleotides are TGTGCCAGCAGTTATGGTTTAGCGGTCACGGATACGCAGTATTTT.

This clonotype was counted ten times or more. The J gene is TRBJ1-2, the V gene TRBV12-3 or TRBV12-4, with TRBD1 as a possible D gene (6 bases). The V end lost 5 bases, the J end lost 4 bases, and 8 bases lay between the germline ends. The CDR3 runs 12 residues. The chain's CDR3 is CASSLQGYGYTF. In nucleotides, the CDR3 is TGTGCCAGCAGTCTACAGGGCTATGGCTACACCTTC.

CDR3 sequence reads: CSARDLTSPTDTQYF. For the CDR3, the DNA is TGCAGTGCTAGAGATTTGACTAGCCCCACAGATACGCAGTATTTT. This chain uses TRBV20-1 with TRBJ2-3; 7 bases map to TRBD2. Germline-derived CDR1 and CDR2 are DFQATT and SNEGSKA (reference sequence). V dropped 0 bases and J dropped 2; count of bases not matched to a gene: 5. The CDR3 has 15 amino acids.

The sample holds many counts of this clonotype. The rearrangement joins TRBV27 to TRBJ2-7, with 8 bases matching TRBD1. The CDR3 consists of 15 residues. Germline CDR1 MNHEY, CDR2 SMNVEV (reference sequence). V dropped 6 bases and J dropped 3; count of bases not matched to a gene: 10. The CDR3 loop reads CASSLGTGANYEQYF. CDR3 coding DNA: TGTGCCAGCAGCCTCGGGACAGGTGCGAACTACGAGCAGTACTTC.

This clonotype was seen only a few times. The chain recombines TRBV10-3 with TRBJ2-1; either TRBD1 or TRBD2 may supply D (6 bases each). The CDR3 sequence is 15 residues long. Germline-derived CDR1 and CDR2 are ENHRY and SYGVKD. V lost 7 bases to trimming and J lost 8 bases, with 21 bases between them. CDR3: CAITGRPRGVHEQFF. Here the CDR3 DNA reads TGTGCCATCACGGGACGGCCGAGGGGGGTCCATGAGCAGTTCTTC.

Comment on this clonotype: It may be a read error: a sequence one base away is much more abundant. CDR3: CASSYYQSGAGRVGDTQYF. In DNA, the CDR3 is TGTGCCAGCAGTTACTATCAATCAGGAGCGGGGAGGGTGGGAGATACGCAGTATTTT. The rearrangement uses TRBV6-5 and TRBJ2-3; 7 bases fit TRBD2. J was trimmed by 5 bases and V by 1 base; bases with no gene match: 18. Germline CDR1 reads MNHEY; CDR2 reads SVGAGI. The CDR3 sequence is 19 residues long.

The chain recombines TRBV7-9 with TRBJ2-3; no firm D call. This CDR3 has 16 residues. In germline, CDR1 is SEHNR, CDR2 FQNEAQ (reference sequence). Trimming removed 5 bases from V and 2 bases from J, with 17 bases in between. CDR3 residues: CASSPLEQYYTDTQYF. The CDR3 bases are TGTGCCAGCAGCCCCCTAGAACAGTACTACACAGATACGCAGTATTTT.

This clonotype has at least ten counts. The chain combines TRBV29-1 with TRBJ2-2; tentative D call: TRBD1 (5 bases). V lost 3 bases to trimming and J lost 2 bases, with 10 bases between them. The V gene's germline CDR1 is SQVTM and CDR2 ANQGSEA. CDR3 length: 14 residues. Here the CDR3 reads CSVEAGFNTGELFF. For the CDR3, the DNA is TGCAGCGTTGAGGCAGGGTTTAACACCGGGGAGCTGTTTTTT.

The rearrangement joins TRBV7-9 to TRBJ2-2, with 8 bases aligning to TRBD2. The CDR3 runs 17 residues. V shed 1 base and J 5 bases; nucleotides not matched to a gene: 9. Germline CDR1 is SEHNR and CDR2 is FQNEAQ (reference sequence). CDR3 region: CASSLGPVAGGTGELFF. As DNA, the CDR3 is TGTGCCAGCAGCTTAGGCCCCGTGGCGGGAGGAACCGGGGAGCTGTTTTTT. Filled out from reference TRBV7-9 and TRBJ2-2, the complete variable domain reads DTGVSQNPRHKITKRGQNVTFRCDPISEHNRLYWYRQTLGQGPEFLTYFQNEAQLEKSRLLSDRFSAERPKGSFSTLEIQRTEQGDSAMYLCASSLGPVAGGTGELFFGEGSRLTVL.

This chain connects TRBV13 to TRBJ1-1, with a weak D call TRBD1 (6 bases). Trimming removed 1 base at V and 3 bases at J, with 12 bases between. Germline V lookup: CDR1 PRHDT, CDR2 FYEKMQ (reference sequence). There are 15 residues in the CDR3. CDR3 sequence reads: CASSLAPGGYTEAFF. The CDR3 nucleotides are TGTGCCAGCAGCTTAGCCCCCGGGGGCTACACTGAAGCTTTCTTT.

This clonotype has at least ten counts. The chain employs TRBV20-1 and TRBJ1-5; TRBD1 matches at 7 bases. Germline V gene data show CDR1 as DFQATT and CDR2 as SNEGSKA (reference sequence). Trimming at V came to 6 bases and at J to 4 bases, leaving 3 bases not matched to a gene. CDR3 length: 12 amino acids. In DNA, the CDR3 is TGCAGTGCCCAGGACAGGAATCAGCCCCAGCATTTT. Its translation is CSAQDRNQPQHF.

Remarks on this clonotype: A read error may account for a junction end that differs from germline. This sequence joins TRBV24-1 and TRBJ1-2; TRBD1 agrees at 8 bases. CDR1 KGHDR and CDR2 SFDVKD come from the germline V gene. This CDR3 has 15 amino acids. CDR3 sequence reads: CATSDSPGGFYGYSF. The CDR3 bases are TGTGCCACCAGTGATTCACCAGGGGGCTTCTATGGCTACTCCTTC.

The chain combines TRBV4-1 with TRBJ2-7; 7 bases are a match to TRBD1. The CDR3 is 15 amino acids. V dropped 4 bases and J dropped 3; count of bases not matched to a gene: 9. In germline, CDR1 is MGHRA, CDR2 YSYEKL. The CDR3 region has the DNA TGCGCCAGCAGCCCCACGGGACAGTGGGACTACGAGCAGTACTTC. Protein sequence: CASSPTGQWDYEQYF.

The chain joins TRBV7-9 to TRBJ1-5; D ambiguous. The CDR3 length is 15 residues. Germline values: CDR1 SEHNR, CDR2 FQNEAQ (reference sequence). Trimming cost V 5 bases and J 0 bases, with 11 bases left between them. The CDR3 DNA follows: TGTGCCAGCAGCCCGGAGGGTTATAGCAATCAGCCCCAGCATTTT. Its protein is CASSPEGYSNQPQHF.

This chain links TRBV4-1 with TRBJ2-7, with D possibly being TRBD1 or TRBD2 (5 bases each). This CDR3 spans 14 amino acids. Germline V gives CDR1 MGHRA, CDR2 YSYEKL. Trimming stripped 4 bases from V and 7 bases from J, with 17 bases between. The CDR3 DNA reads as TGCGCCAGCAGCCCGGGACCGCACGCGCGGGAGCAGTACTTC. As protein: CASSPGPHAREQYF.

This clonotype was recorded only once. The gene calls are TRBV18 and TRBJ2-1; D is undetermined. CDR3 length equals 17 residues. In germline, CDR1 is KGHSH, CDR2 LQKENI. V was trimmed by 5 bases and J by 4 bases, leaving 21 bases between them. The CDR3: CASSTRFTTPDYNEQFF. CDR3 DNA: TGTGCCAGCTCAACGCGGTTTACCACTCCGGATTACAATGAGCAGTTCTTC.

The chain joins TRBV4-1 to TRBJ2-1; no clear D. The V and J ends lost 3 bases and 0 bases respectively, with 15 bases between them. CDR3 length equals 17 residues. Germline CDR1 and CDR2: MGHRA and YSYEKL. The CDR3 bases are TGCGCCAGCAGCCAGCTAGGACCGTCAAGCTCCTACAATGAGCAGTTCTTC. Translation: CASSQLGPSSSYNEQFF.

This clonotype came up many times. The V call is TRBV4-1, the J call TRBJ2-3; TRBD2 agrees at 10 bases. V lost 4 bases to trimming and J lost 4 bases; unmatched junction nucleotides: 8. This CDR3 is built from 16 residues. Germline assignment: CDR1 MGHRA and CDR2 YSYEKL. CDR3 in DNA: TGCGCCAGCAGCCTCCGGGGTAGCGGGGGGTCAGATACGCAGTATTTT. Translated: CASSLRGSGGSDTQYF.

This sequence joins TRBV29-1 and TRBJ2-1, with a possible D match to TRBD2 (6 bases). The V end lost 4 bases, the J end lost 3 bases, and 16 bases lay between the germline ends. The length of the CDR3 is 15 residues. CDR1 is SQVTM and CDR2 is ANQGSEA in the germline V gene. CDR3 sequence (DNA): TGCAGCGTTGCGGGGAATAGCGGTTTCTACAATGAGCAGTTCTTC. It encodes CSVAGNSGFYNEQFF.

This sequence joins TRBV27 and TRBJ2-7; D might be TRBD1 (5 bases). The CDR3 is made up of 14 amino acids. Germline V gives CDR1 MNHEY, CDR2 SMNVEV (reference sequence). Between the trimmed V and J ends, which lost 6 bases and 2 bases, there was a span of 14 bases. CDR3 amino acids: CASSLSGPTYEQYF. CDR3 DNA sequence: TGTGCCAGCAGCCTATCAGGGCCTACCTACGAGCAGTACTTC.

Within the sample, this clonotype is medium-sized. The chain is built from TRBV29-1 and TRBJ2-2; 9 bases align to TRBD1. Germline values: CDR1 SQVTM, CDR2 ANQGSEA. The CDR3 runs 15 residues. Trimming at V came to 7 bases and at J to 2 bases, leaving 8 bases not matched to a gene. CDR3 sequence (DNA): TGCAGCGCGGGGGACAGGGTGGGCAACACCGGGGAGCTGTTTTTT. Its protein product is CSAGDRVGNTGELFF.

This clonotype was counted between two and nine times. The chain combines TRBV4-1 with TRBJ1-1; perhaps TRBD1 as D (5 bases). The CDR3 loop spans 10 amino acids. Germline CDR1 and CDR2: MGHRA and YSYEKL. V lost 9 bases and J lost 5, with 7 bases in between. The CDR3 sequence: CASQGTEAFF. In nucleotides, the CDR3 is TGCGCCAGTCAGGGAACTGAAGCTTTCTTT.

The V and J genes are TRBV6-5 and TRBJ1-1; 12 positions match TRBD1. The germline CDR1 and CDR2 sequences are MNHEY and SVGAGI. The CDR3 totals 16 residues. V trimming: 5 bases; J trimming: 4 bases; junction bases outside the gene matches: 8. The DNA for the CDR3 is TGTGCCAGCAGTGTCCGGGGACAGGGGGCTTTCACTGAAGCTTTCTTT. Its protein is CASSVRGQGAFTEAFF.

The J gene is TRBJ2-3, the V gene TRBV3-1; 11 nucleotides align to TRBD2. Germline loops: CDR1 LGHDT, CDR2 YNNKEL (reference sequence). J gave up 3 bases and V 3 bases, and 14 bases lay outside the gene matches. CDR3 length: 19 amino acids. The CDR3 spells CASSQLAGGPWGETDTQYF. CDR3 sequence (DNA): TGTGCCAGCAGCCAGTTAGCGGGAGGGCCATGGGGGGAAACAGATACGCAGTATTTT.

This clonotype was picked up many times. The J gene is TRBJ2-3, the V gene TRBV3-1, with D uncertain. CDR1 and CDR2 (germline): LGHDT, YNNKEL (reference sequence). This CDR3 spans 13 amino acids. The germline V and J ends were trimmed by 0 bases and 4 bases, with 5 bases remaining between them. The CDR3 DNA is TGTGCCAGCAGCCAAGACGCGGCAGATACGCAGTATTTT. It translates to CASSQDAADTQYF.

In its sample, this clonotype was seen many times. V and J are TRBV6-2 or TRBV6-3 and TRBJ1-5; D not certain. CDR1 MNHEY and CDR2 SVGEGT come from the germline V gene. The V and J ends lost 6 bases and 3 bases respectively, with 15 bases between them. The CDR3 is 15 amino acids. CDR3 sequence: CASSRPGEINQPQHF. CDR3 sequence (DNA): TGTGCCAGCAGCCGTCCCGGGGAAATCAATCAGCCCCAGCATTTT.

This clonotype was detected ten times or more. The CDR3 DNA is TGTGCCAGCAGGTGGACTAGCGCTAGCACAGATACGCAGTATTTT. This gives the protein CASRWTSASTDTQYF. The V gene is TRBV7-8, the J gene TRBJ2-3; the match to TRBD2 covers 9 bases. The CDR3 is made up of 15 amino acids. J gave up 0 bases and V 6 bases, and 4 bases lay outside the gene matches. CDR1 and CDR2 from the germline V gene are SGHVS and FQNEAQ.

This clonotype was counted only a few times. The gene calls are TRBV5-6 and TRBJ2-5; TRBD2 might be the D (6 bases). The ends were cut back, 1 base at V and 4 bases at J, with 11 bases in the middle. The CDR3 covers 14 residues. Germline V gene lookup returns CDR1 SGHDT and CDR2 YYEEEE. CDR3 amino acids: CASSLRLGLETQYF. The CDR3 DNA reads TGTGCCAGCAGCTTGAGACTAGGCTTAGAGACCCAGTACTTC. The complete variable domain, with remaining parts taken from reference TRBV5-6 and TRBJ2-5, reads DAGVTQSPTHLIKTRGQQVTLRCSPKSGHDTVSWYQQALGQGPQFIFQYYEEEERQRGNFPDRFSGHQFPNYSSELNVNALLLGDSALYLCASSLRLGLETQYFGPGTRLLVL.

This clonotype was detected a few times. The chain joins TRBV11-2 to TRBJ2-3, with 7 bases fitting TRBD2. The CDR3 totals 17 residues. In germline, CDR1 is SGHAT, CDR2 FQNNGV. J was trimmed by 4 bases and V by 3 bases; bases with no gene match: 13. The CDR3 sequence: CASSFLSRRELADTQYF. The CDR3 region has the DNA TGTGCCAGCAGCTTCCTATCGCGGCGGGAGTTGGCAGATACGCAGTATTTT.

The V gene is TRBV20-1, the J gene TRBJ1-1; D remains ambiguous. Germline V gene data show CDR1 as DFQATT and CDR2 as SNEGSKA (reference sequence). The CDR3 is 14 residues long. V gave up 8 bases and J gave up 0 bases, with 16 bases separating them. The CDR3 region has the DNA TGCAGTATTCAGACACCCGAGGTGAACACTGAAGCTTTCTTT. As protein: CSIQTPEVNTEAFF.

This clonotype has ten or more counts. CDR3 nucleotide sequence: TGTGCCACCAGTGGTGGGACGTTAGGGGAGCTGTTTTTT. This translates into CATSGGTLGELFF. This chain joins TRBV24-1 and TRBJ2-2, with D perhaps matching TRBD1 or TRBD2 (5 bases each). There are 13 residues in the CDR3. The germline CDR1 and CDR2 sequences are KGHDR and SFDVKD. V was trimmed by 5 bases and J by 8 bases, leaving 11 bases between them.